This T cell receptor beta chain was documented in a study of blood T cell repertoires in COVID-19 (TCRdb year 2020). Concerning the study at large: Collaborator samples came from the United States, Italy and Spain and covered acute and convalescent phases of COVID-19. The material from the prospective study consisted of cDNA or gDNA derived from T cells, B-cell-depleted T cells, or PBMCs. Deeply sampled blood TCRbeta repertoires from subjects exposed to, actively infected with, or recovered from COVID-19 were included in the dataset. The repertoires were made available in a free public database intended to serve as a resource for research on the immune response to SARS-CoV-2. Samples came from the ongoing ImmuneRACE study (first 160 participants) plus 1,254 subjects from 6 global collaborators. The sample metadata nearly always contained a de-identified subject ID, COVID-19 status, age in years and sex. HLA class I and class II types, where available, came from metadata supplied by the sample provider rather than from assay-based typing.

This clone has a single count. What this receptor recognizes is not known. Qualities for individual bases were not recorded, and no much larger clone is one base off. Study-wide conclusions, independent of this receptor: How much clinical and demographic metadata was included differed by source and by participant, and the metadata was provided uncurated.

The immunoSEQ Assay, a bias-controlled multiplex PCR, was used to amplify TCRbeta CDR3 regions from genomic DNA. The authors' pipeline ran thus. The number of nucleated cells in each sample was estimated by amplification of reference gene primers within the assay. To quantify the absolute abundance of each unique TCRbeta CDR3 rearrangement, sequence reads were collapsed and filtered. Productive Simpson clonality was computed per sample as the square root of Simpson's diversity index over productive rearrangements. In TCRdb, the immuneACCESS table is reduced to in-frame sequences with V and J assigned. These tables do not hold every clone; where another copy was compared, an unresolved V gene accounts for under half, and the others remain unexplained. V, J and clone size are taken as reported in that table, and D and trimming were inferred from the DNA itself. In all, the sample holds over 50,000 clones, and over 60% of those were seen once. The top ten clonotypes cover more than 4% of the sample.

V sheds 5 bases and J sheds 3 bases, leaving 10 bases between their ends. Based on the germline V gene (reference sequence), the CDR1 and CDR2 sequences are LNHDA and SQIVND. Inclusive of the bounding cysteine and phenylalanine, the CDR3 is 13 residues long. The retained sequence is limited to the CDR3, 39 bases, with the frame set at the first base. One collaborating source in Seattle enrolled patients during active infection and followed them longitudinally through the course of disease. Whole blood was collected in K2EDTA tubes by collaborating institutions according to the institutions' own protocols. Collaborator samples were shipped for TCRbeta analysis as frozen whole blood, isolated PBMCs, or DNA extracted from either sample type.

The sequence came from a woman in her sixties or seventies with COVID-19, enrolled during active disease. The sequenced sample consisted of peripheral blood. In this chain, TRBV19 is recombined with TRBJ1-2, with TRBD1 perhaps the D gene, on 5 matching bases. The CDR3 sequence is CASSGARDYGYTF. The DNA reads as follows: TGTGCCAGTAGTGGGGCCCGAGACTATGGCTACACCTTC.